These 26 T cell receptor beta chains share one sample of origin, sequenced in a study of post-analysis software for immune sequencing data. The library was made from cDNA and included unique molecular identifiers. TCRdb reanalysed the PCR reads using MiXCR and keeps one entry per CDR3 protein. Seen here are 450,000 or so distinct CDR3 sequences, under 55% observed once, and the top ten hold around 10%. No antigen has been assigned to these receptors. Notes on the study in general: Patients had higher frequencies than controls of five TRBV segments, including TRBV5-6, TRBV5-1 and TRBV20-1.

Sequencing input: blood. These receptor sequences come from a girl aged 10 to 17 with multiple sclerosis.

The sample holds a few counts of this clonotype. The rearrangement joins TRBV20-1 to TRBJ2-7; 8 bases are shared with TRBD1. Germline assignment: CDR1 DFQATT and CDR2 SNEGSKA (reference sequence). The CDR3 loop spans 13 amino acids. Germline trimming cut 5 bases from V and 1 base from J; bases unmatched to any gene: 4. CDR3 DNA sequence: TGCAGTGCTGATAACAGGGGGTCCTACGAGCAGTACTTC. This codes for CSADNRGSYEQYF.

The CDR3 DNA reads as TGTGCCAGCAGTTTACCGGACACTGAAGCTTTCTTT. Its translation: CASSLPDTEAFF. The chain combines TRBV28 with TRBJ1-1; no definite D call. The CDR3 is 12 residues long. The germline V gene has CDR1 MDHEN and CDR2 SYDVKM. Trimming pared 2 bases from V and 3 bases from J, leaving 4 bases between.

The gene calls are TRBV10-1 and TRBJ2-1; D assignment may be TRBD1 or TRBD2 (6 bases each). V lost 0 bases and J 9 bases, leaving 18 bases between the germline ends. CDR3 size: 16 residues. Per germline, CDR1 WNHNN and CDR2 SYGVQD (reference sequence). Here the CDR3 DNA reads TGCGCCAGCAGTGAGTCGCGCAACAGGGAGGCACCTGAGCAGTTCTTC. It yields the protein CASSESRNREAPEQFF.

The CDR3: CATSTSSGGSYNEQFF. CDR3 nucleotide sequence: TGTGCCACCAGCACCTCTAGCGGGGGCTCCTACAATGAGCAGTTCTTC. This chain links TRBV15 with TRBJ2-1; 10 nucleotides align to TRBD2. Germline CDR1 reads LNHNV; CDR2 reads YYDKDF (reference sequence). Germline trimming cut 4 bases from V and 0 bases from J; bases unmatched to any gene: 3. This CDR3 is built from 16 residues.

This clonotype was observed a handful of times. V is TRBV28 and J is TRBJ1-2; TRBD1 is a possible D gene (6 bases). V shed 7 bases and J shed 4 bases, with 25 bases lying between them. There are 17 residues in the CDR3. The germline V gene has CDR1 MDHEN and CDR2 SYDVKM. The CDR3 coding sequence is TGTGCCAGCACCGACCCTAGGGGGGCGGACTGGGCCTATGGCTACACCTTC. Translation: CASTDPRGADWAYGYTF.

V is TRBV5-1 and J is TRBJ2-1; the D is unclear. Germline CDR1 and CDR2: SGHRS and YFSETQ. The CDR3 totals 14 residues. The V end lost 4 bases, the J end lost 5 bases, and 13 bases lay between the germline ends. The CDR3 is CASSQPGADNEQFF. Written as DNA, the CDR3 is TGCGCCAGCAGCCAACCCGGTGCGGACAATGAGCAGTTCTTC.

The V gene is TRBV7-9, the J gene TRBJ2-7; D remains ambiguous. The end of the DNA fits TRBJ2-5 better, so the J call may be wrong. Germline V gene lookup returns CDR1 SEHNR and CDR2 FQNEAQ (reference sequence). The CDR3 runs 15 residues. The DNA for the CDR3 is TGTGCCAGCAGCTTAGCGCCGACGAAACAAGAGACCCAGTACTTC. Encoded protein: CASSLAPTKQETQYF.

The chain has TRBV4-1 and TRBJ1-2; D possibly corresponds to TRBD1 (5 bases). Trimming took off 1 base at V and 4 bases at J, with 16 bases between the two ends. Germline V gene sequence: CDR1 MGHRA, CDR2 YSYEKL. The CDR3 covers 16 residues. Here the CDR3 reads CASSQAGHGTLYGYTF. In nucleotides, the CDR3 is TGCGCCAGCAGCCAAGCCGGACACGGGACCCTCTATGGCTACACCTTC.

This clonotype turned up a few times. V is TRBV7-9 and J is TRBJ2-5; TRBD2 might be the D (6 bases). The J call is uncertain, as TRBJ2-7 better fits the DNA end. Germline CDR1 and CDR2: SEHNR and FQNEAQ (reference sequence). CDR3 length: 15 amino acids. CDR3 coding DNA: TGTGCCAGCAGCTTAGGTATTAGCGGAACCTACGAGCAGTACTTC. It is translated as CASSLGISGTYEQYF.

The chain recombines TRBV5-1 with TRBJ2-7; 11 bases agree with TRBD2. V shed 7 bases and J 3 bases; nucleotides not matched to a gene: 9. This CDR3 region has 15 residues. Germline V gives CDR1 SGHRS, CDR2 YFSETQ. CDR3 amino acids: CASGHSGTSGYEQYF. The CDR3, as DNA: TGCGCCAGCGGACACTCCGGGACTAGCGGCTACGAGCAGTACTTC. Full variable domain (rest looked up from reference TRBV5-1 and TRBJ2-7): KAGVTQTPRYLIKTRGQQVTLSCSPISGHRSVSWYQQTPGQGLQFLFEYFSETQRNKGNFPGRFSGRQFSNSRSEMNVSTLELGDSALYLCASGHSGTSGYEQYFGPGTRLTVT.

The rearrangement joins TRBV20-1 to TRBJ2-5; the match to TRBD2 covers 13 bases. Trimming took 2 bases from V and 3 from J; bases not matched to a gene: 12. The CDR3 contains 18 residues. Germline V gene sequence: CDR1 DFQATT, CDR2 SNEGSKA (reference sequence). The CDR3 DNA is TGCAGTGCTAGACAAGGACTAGCGGGAGAGCCACTTAAAGAGACCCAGTACTTC. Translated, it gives CSARQGLAGEPLKETQYF.

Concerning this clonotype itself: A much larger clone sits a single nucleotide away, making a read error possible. The CDR3, as DNA: TGTGCTAGTACGGTGGGGGGAAATGAGCAGTACTTC. This gives the protein CASTVGGNEQYF. The chain recombines TRBV12-5 with TRBJ2-5; D is possibly TRBD2 (6 bases). Trimming shortened V by 8 bases and J by 11 bases, and 18 bases separated the two germline ends. The CDR3 length is 12 residues. The germline gives CDR1 LGHNT, CDR2 FRNRAP.

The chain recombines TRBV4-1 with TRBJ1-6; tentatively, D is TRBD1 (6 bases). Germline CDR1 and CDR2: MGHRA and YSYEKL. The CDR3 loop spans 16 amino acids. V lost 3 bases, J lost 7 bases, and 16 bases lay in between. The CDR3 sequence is CASSQRGRLGNSPLHF. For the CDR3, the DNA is TGCGCCAGCAGCCAGAGGGGGAGATTGGGGAATTCACCCCTCCACTTT.

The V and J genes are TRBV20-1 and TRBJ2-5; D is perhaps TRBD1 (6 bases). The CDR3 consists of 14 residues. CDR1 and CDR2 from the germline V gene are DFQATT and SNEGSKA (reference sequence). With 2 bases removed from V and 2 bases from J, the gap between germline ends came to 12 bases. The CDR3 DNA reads TGCAGTGCTAGAAGGGGGTTTGTGCAAGAGACCCAGTACTTC. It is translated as CSARRGFVQETQYF.

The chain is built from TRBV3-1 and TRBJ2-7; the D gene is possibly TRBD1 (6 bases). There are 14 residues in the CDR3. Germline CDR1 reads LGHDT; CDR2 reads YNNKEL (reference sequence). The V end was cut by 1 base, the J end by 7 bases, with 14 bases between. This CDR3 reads CASSQALDSNEQYF. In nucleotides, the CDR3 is TGTGCCAGCAGCCAAGCCCTGGACAGTAATGAGCAGTACTTC.

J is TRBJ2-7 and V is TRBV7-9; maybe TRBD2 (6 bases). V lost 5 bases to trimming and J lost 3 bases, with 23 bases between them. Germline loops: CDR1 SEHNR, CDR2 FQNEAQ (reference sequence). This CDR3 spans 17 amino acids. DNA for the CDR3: TGTGCCAGCAGCCCCCCCTTTAGTGGGACTGAACACTACGAGCAGTACTTC. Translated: CASSPPFSGTEHYEQYF.

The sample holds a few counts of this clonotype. The CDR3 is CASTGVGVQETQYF. CDR3 coding DNA: TGTGCCAGCACCGGCGTGGGCGTCCAAGAGACCCAGTACTTC. The rearrangement links TRBV12-3 or TRBV12-4 to TRBJ2-5; D is unresolved. Between the trimmed V and J ends, which lost 7 bases and 1 base, there was a span of 13 bases. CDR3 length: 14 residues.

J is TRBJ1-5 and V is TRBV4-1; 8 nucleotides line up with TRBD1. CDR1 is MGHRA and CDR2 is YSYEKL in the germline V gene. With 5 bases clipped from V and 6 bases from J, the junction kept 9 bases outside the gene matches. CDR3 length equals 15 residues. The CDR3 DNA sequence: TGCGCCAGCAGCGCCCAGACAGGGGAGTTTCAGCCCCAGCATTTT. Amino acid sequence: CASSAQTGEFQPQHF.

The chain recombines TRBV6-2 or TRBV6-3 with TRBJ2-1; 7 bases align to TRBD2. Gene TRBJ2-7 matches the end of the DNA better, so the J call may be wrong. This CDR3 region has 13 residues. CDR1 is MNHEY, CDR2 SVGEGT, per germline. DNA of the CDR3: TGTGCCAGCAGTTACCGGGACTACAATGAGCAGTACTTC. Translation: CASSYRDYNEQYF.

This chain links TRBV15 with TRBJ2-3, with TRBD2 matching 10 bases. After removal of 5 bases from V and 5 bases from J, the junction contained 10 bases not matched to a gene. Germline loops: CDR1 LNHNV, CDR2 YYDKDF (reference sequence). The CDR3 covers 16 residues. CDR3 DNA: TGTGCCACCAGCCTCACTCGGACTAGCGGCAGAGATACGCAGTATTTT. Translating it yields CATSLTRTSGRDTQYF.

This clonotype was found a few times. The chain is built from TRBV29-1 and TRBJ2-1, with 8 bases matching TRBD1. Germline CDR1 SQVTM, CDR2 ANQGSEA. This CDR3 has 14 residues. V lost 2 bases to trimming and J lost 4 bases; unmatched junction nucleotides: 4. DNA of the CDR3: TGCAGCGTTGAAATCGGACAGGGATACAATGAGCAGTTCTTC. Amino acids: CSVEIGQGYNEQFF.

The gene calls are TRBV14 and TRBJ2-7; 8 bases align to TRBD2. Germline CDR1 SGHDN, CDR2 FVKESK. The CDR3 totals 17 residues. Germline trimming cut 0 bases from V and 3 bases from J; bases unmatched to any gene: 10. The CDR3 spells CASSQDRAGRALYEQYF. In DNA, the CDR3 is TGTGCCAGCAGCCAAGATCGGGCCGGGAGGGCCCTCTACGAGCAGTACTTC.

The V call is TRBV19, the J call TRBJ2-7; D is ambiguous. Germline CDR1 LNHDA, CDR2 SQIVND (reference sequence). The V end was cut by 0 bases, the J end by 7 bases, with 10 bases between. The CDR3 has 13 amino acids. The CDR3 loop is CASSIDHYTEQYF. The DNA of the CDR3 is TGTGCCAGTAGTATAGATCACTACACTGAGCAGTACTTC.

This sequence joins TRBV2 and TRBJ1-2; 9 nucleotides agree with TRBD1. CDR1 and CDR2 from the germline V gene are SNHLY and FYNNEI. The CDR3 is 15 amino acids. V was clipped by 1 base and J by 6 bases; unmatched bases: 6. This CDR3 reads CASSEVPDRGDGYTF. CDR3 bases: TGTGCCAGCAGTGAAGTCCCGGACAGGGGTGATGGCTACACCTTC.

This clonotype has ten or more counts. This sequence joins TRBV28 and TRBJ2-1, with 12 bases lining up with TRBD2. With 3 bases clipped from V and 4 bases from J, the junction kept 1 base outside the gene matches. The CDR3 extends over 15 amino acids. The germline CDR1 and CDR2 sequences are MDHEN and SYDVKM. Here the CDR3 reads CASSLTSGGYNEQFF. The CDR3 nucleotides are TGTGCCAGCAGTTTGACTAGCGGGGGTTACAATGAGCAGTTCTTC.

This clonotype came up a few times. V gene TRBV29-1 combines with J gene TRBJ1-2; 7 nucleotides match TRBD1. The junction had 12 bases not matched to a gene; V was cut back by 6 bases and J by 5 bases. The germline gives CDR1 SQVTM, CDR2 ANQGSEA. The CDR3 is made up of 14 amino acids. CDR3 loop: CSVPPEGASYGYTF. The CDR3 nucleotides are TGCAGCGTGCCACCCGAGGGGGCAAGTTATGGCTACACCTTC.